Listed below are T cell receptor beta chains from one sample, sequenced in a study of blood T cell repertoires in COVID-19. Some clones are missing from TCRdb's copy, which holds only in-frame ones; the method was immunoSEQ multiplex PCR. This sample has roughly 90,000 clones, with approximately 83% found just once. Specimen: peripheral blood. These TCRs come from a woman aged 70-85 years with acute or convalescent COVID-19. Both conserved end residues are part of each CDR3. The D gene is left open where the match is weak. Not every row has a clone size; where given, it reads once, few, many or a size class.

DNA | CDR3 | V | D | size | J
TGTGCCAGCAGCTTAGCCCCAGGAGGTGAAGCTTTCTTT | CASSLAPGGEAFF | TRBV11-3 | . | once | TRBJ1-1
TGTGCCATCAGTGGGGACAGTGAAAAACTGTTTTTT | CAISGDSEKLFF | TRBV10-3 | TRBD1 | . | TRBJ1-4
TGCGCCAGCAGAGGGGGACAGGATAATTCACCCCTCCACTTT | CASRGGQDNSPLHF | TRBV5-1 | TRBD1 | . | TRBJ1-6
TGTGCCGGAGCCGGGCTAAAGGGGGGGACCGGGGAGCTGTTTTTT | CAGAGLKGGTGELFF | TRBV28 | . | . | TRBJ2-2
TGTGCCAGTAGTGACAGGGGGCGGACCGGGGAGCTGTTTTTT | CASSDRGRTGELFF | TRBV19 | TRBD1 | . | TRBJ2-2
TGCGCCAGCAGCTTGGGGGGACAGGGTGCTGGAAACACCATATATTTT | CASSLGGQGAGNTIYF | TRBV5-1 | TRBD1 | . | TRBJ1-3
TGCGCCAGCAGCTTGGGAGGACAGAAAAATCAGCCCCAGCATTTT | CASSLGGQKNQPQHF | TRBV5-1 | . | . | TRBJ1-5
TGTGCCAGCAGTCCTACGGGGCAAGAGACCCAGTACTTC | CASSPTGQETQYF | TRBV11-2 | . | . | TRBJ2-5
TGTGCCATCAGTGAGCCCGGGACACGAGGCACTGAAGCTTTCTTT | CAISEPGTRGTEAFF | TRBV10-3 | . | . | TRBJ1-1
TGTGCCAGCAGCCAATGGTCTAGGGGGCCTGAGCAGTTCTTC | CASSQWSRGPEQFF | TRBV3-1/TRBV3-2 | TRBD1 | . | TRBJ2-1
TGTGCTAGTGGTTCCGACAGGGCGGGTGAAAAACTGTTTTTT | CASGSDRAGEKLFF | TRBV12-5 | TRBD1 | . | TRBJ1-4
TGTGCCAGCAGCCAAGATTTGGTACGTAGAGGACAGCTATACAATGAGCAGTTCTTC | CASSQDLVRRGQLYNEQFF | TRBV3-1/TRBV3-2 | . | . | TRBJ2-1
TGTGCCAGCAGTTCCCCCGGCGGGGGATCCTACGAGCAGTACTTC | CASSSPGGGSYEQYF | TRBV28 | TRBD2 | . | TRBJ2-7
TGTGCTAGTGGCAGAGACAGTTACACTGAAGCTTTCTTT | CASGRDSYTEAFF | TRBV12-5 | . | . | TRBJ1-1
TGTGCCAGTAGTGAGGGTTGGGGGCTTCAGCCCCAGCATTTT | CASSEGWGLQPQHF | TRBV19 | . | . | TRBJ1-5
TGTGCCAGCAGCGGACGACAGGGGGCTACCTACGAGCAGTACTTC | CASSGRQGATYEQYF | TRBV7-2 | TRBD1 | . | TRBJ2-7
TGCGCCAGCAGCCAAGATGGCAGGGGGTATACTGAAGCTTTCTTT | CASSQDGRGYTEAFF | TRBV4-1 | TRBD1 | . | TRBJ1-1
TGTGCCAGCAGCTTAGTACTTGTCTACGAGCAGTACTTC | CASSLVLVYEQYF | TRBV11-2 | . | . | TRBJ2-7
TGTGCCAGCAGGTGGGTCGGGGAGACCCAGTACTTC | CASRWVGETQYF | TRBV12-3/TRBV12-4 | . | . | TRBJ2-5
TGTGCCAGCAGCCAAGATGACAGGCTCAACTATGGCTACACCTTC | CASSQDDRLNYGYTF | TRBV3-1/TRBV3-2 | . | . | TRBJ1-2
TGTGCCAGCTCACCAGGCCCCGATTCACCCCTCCACTTT | CASSPGPDSPLHF | TRBV18 | . | . | TRBJ1-6
TGTGCCACCAGTGATCACAGACAGGGCCAAGAGACCCAGTACTTC | CATSDHRQGQETQYF | TRBV24-1 | TRBD1 | . | TRBJ2-5
TGTGCCACCAGCACAGGAGGGGACCGGGAGACCCAGTACTTC | CATSTGGDRETQYF | TRBV15 | . | once | TRBJ2-5
TGTGCCAGCAGCCTCGGAGGCGGAAACTATGGCTACACCTTC | CASSLGGGNYGYTF | TRBV3-1/TRBV3-2 | . | . | TRBJ1-2
TGTGCCAGCAGCTTGACAGGTACCTACGAGCAGTACTTC | CASSLTGTYEQYF | TRBV12-3/TRBV12-4 | . | . | TRBJ2-7
TGTGCCAGCAGCTATACTAGCGAGGGTGAGCAGTTCTTC | CASSYTSEGEQFF | TRBV7-2 | TRBD2 | . | TRBJ2-1
TGCAGCGTCGACGGCCCAGGGACCTACGAGCAGTACTTC | CSVDGPGTYEQYF | TRBV29-1 | . | once | TRBJ2-7
TGTGCCAGCAGCTCCGGGTCCGACTCCTACGAGCAGTACTTC | CASSSGSDSYEQYF | TRBV3-1/TRBV3-2 | . | once | TRBJ2-7
TGCGCCAGCAGCCCACAGGGAAGCGATGAAAAACTGTTTTTT | CASSPQGSDEKLFF | TRBV5-1 | . | once | TRBJ1-4
TGTGCCAGCAGGGGGGCAAACTATGGCTACACCTTC | CASRGANYGYTF | TRBV3-1/TRBV3-2 | . | . | TRBJ1-2
TGCGCCAGCAGCCAGATCCCGGGACAGGGGGATGAAAAACTGTTTTTT | CASSQIPGQGDEKLFF | TRBV5-1 | TRBD1 | . | TRBJ1-4
TGTGCCAGCAGCTTCGCACAGAGATACAATGAGCAGTTCTTC | CASSFAQRYNEQFF | TRBV11-3 | . | . | TRBJ2-1
TGTGCCTGGAGTAAAAGCGTCACAGATACGCAGTATTTT | CAWSKSVTDTQYF | TRBV30 | . | . | TRBJ2-3
TGCGCCAGCAGCGCCCGGGACACTATAGCCAAAAACATTCAGTACTTC | CASSARDTIAKNIQYF | TRBV5-1 | . | . | TRBJ2-4
TGTGCCAGCAGCTCAGGGGGAGTTCTCTATGGCTACACCTTC | CASSSGGVLYGYTF | TRBV11-3 | TRBD1 | . | TRBJ1-2
TGTGCCAGTAGTATAGGGTCCAGGGATGAGCAGTTCTTC | CASSIGSRDEQFF | TRBV19 | . | . | TRBJ2-1
TGTGCCAGCAGTTTACGGACAGCGAACACCGGGGAGCTGTTTTTT | CASSLRTANTGELFF | TRBV27 | . | . | TRBJ2-2
TGTGCCAGCAGCTCACAGGGCTCGCCCCTCCACTTT | CASSSQGSPLHF | TRBV5-5 | . | . | TRBJ1-6
TGTGCCAGCAGCTTGGCACAGTTCCAAGAGACCCAGTACTTC | CASSLAQFQETQYF | TRBV5-4 | . | . | TRBJ2-5
TGTGCCAGCTCACGTAGCGCAACTAATGAAAAACTGTTTTTT | CASSRSATNEKLFF | TRBV18 | . | few | TRBJ1-4
TGTGCCAGCAGAGCCGGGACAGGGGAAGGAAAACTGTTTTTT | CASRAGTGEGKLFF | TRBV11-2 | TRBD1 | . | TRBJ1-4
TGTGCCAGCAGTAGCCGGGACAGAGAGAATTCACCCCTCCACTTT | CASSSRDRENSPLHF | TRBV2 | TRBD1 | . | TRBJ1-6
TGTGCCAGCAGCTCCGCGGGGCAAGAGACCCAGTACTTC | CASSSAGQETQYF | TRBV11-3 | . | . | TRBJ2-5
TGTGCCAGCGCCGGGACTAGCAATTCTGGGGAGCTGTTTTTT | CASAGTSNSGELFF | TRBV7-3 | TRBD2 | . | TRBJ2-2
TGCGCCAGCAGCCGTGACAGGAACACTGAAGCTTTCTTT | CASSRDRNTEAFF | TRBV5-1 | . | . | TRBJ1-1
TGTGCCAGCAGTACTTGGGGAGCTGGGGCCAACGTCCTGACTTTC | CASSTWGAGANVLTF | TRBV6-5 | . | . | TRBJ2-6
TGTGCCAGCAGCCGGGGGAGCGGGCTAGGAGTCTTGTCGGCCCAGCATTTT | CASSRGSGLGVLSAQHF | TRBV7-9 | . | . | TRBJ1-5
TGTGCCAGCAGCTTGCCTGCGGGGGAGCAAGAGACCCAGTACTTC | CASSLPAGEQETQYF | TRBV5-4 | TRBD2 | once | TRBJ2-5
TGTGCCAGCAGTCCGGAGCGGGGGGGCACAGATACGCAGTATTTT | CASSPERGGTDTQYF | TRBV28 | TRBD2 | . | TRBJ2-3
TGTGCCAGCAGGTCGGGGGAGGGTTATAGCAATCAGCCCCAGCATTTT | CASRSGEGYSNQPQHF | TRBV2 | . | once | TRBJ1-5
TGTGCCAGTAGTTGGCAGGGTCGCTATGGCTACACCTTC | CASSWQGRYGYTF | TRBV19 | . | . | TRBJ1-2
TGTGCCAGCAGCCAAGTTTATGCTAGCGGGGGCTACGAGCAGTACTTC | CASSQVYASGGYEQYF | TRBV4-2 | TRBD2 | . | TRBJ2-7
TGCAGCGTTATTACAACCCCCTACGAGCAGTACTTC | CSVITTPYEQYF | TRBV29-1 | . | . | TRBJ2-7